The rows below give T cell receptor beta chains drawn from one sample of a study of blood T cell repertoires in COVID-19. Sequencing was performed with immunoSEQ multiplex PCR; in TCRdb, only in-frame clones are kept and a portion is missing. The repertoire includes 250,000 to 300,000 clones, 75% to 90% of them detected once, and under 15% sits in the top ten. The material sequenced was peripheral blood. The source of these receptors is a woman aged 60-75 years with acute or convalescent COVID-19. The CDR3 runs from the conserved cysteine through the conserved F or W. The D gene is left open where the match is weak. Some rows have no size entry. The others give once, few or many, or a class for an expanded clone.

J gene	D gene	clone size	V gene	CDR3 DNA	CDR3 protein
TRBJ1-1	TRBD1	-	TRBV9	TGTGCCAGCAGCGTTTACGACAGGGGGAATGCTGAAGCTTTCTTT	CASSVYDRGNAEAFF
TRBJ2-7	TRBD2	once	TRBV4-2	TGTGCCAGCAGCCAAGCGCTAGCGGGATACTACGAGCAGTACTTC	CASSQALAGYYEQYF
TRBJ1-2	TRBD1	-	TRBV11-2	TGTGCCAGCAGCCCCCGACAGGGGGGCTTCTATGGCTACACCTTC	CASSPRQGGFYGYTF
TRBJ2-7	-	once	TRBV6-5	TGTGCCAGCTCTTCCGGGACTGACTACGAGCAGTACTTC	CASSSGTDYEQYF
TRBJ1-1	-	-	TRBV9	TGTGCCAGCGCGCCCGAGGGAGGGCGAAGGACTGAAGCTTTCTTT	CASAPEGGRRTEAFF
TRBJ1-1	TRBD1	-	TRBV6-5	TGTGCCAGCAGTCAGGACAGGGTTGAAGCTTTCTTT	CASSQDRVEAFF
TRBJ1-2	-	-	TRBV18	TGTGCCAGCTCACCTGACAGCGAGAACTATGGCTACACCTTC	CASSPDSENYGYTF
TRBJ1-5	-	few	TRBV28	TGTGCCAGCAGTCTGGGGACACTTGTGCCTAGCAATCAGCCCCAGCATTTT	CASSLGTLVPSNQPQHF
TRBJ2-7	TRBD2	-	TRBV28	TGTGCCAGCAGCCCCGGGACTAATAAGGAGCAGTACTTC	CASSPGTNKEQYF
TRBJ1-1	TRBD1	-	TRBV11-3	TGTGCCAGCAGCTCCGGGACAGGGAACACTGAAGCTTTCTTT	CASSSGTGNTEAFF
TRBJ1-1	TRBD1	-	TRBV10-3	TGTGCCATCAGTGAGGGACAGGGTCCGGGTTCGCACGCCACTGAAGCTTTCTTT	CAISEGQGPGSHATEAFF
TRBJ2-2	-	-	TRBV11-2	TGTGCCAGCAGCCCAGCCGGGACATTCACAACGGAGCTGTTTTTT	CASSPAGTFTTELFF
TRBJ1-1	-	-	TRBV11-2	TGTGCCAGCAGCTTAGATTCGCACGGACAGAACACTGAAGCTTTCTTT	CASSLDSHGQNTEAFF
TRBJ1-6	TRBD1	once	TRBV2	TGTGCCAGCACCCCGGGACAGCTAAATTCACCCCTCCACTTT	CASTPGQLNSPLHF
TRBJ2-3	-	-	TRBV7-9	TGTGCCAGCAGCCCCTCGGCGGGCTCTGGCACAGATACGCAGTATTTT	CASSPSAGSGTDTQYF
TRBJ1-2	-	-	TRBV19	TGTGCCAGTAGTATCGGTCGATTCTATGGCTACACCTTC	CASSIGRFYGYTF
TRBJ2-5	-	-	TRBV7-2	TGTGCCAGCAGCTTAGGTCAGTTAGAGACCCAGTACTTC	CASSLGQLETQYF
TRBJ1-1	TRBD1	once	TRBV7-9	TGTGCCAGCAGCTTGGGGACAGGGACAGCTTTCTTT	CASSLGTGTAFF
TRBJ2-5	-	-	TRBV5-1	TGCGCCAGCAGACCAACGGAAACTAGCCGAGAGACCCAGTACTTC	CASRPTETSRETQYF
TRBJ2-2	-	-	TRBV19	TGTGCCAGTAGTATTGAGGGGAACACCGGGGAGCTGTTTTTT	CASSIEGNTGELFF
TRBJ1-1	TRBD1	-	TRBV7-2	TGTGCCAGCAGCCCTTGGACAGGGGTCACTGAAGCTTTCTTT	CASSPWTGVTEAFF
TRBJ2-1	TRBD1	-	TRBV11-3	TGTGCCAGCAGCTTTAACAAGGGGGCTCGATACAATGAGCAGTTCTTC	CASSFNKGARYNEQFF
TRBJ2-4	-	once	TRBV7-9	TGTGCCAGCACCACACCGGAGATGACAAACATTCAGTACTTC	CASTTPEMTNIQYF
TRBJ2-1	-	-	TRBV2	TGTGCCAGCAGTGAAGCGCTACTAGCGAGGGGGAATGAGCAGTTCTTC	CASSEALLARGNEQFF
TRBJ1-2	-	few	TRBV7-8	TGTGCCAGCAGCTTAGGGCTGGGGGCGAACTATGGCTACACCTTC	CASSLGLGANYGYTF
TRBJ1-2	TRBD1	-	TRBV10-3	TGTGCCATCAGCGGTCCCGGGACAGAGAACTATGGCTACACCTTC	CAISGPGTENYGYTF
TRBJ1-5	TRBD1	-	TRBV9	TGTGCCAGCAATCCCGGGACAGGGACGAATCAGCCCCAGCATTTT	CASNPGTGTNQPQHF